The 31 T cell receptor beta chains in this list originate from one sample, sequenced in a study of T cells in Graves' hyperthyroidism and ophthalmopathy. Amplification of TCR beta CDR3 regions was performed using RNA transcripts as template. When the TCR CDR3 underwent first-round RT-PCR, the HTBI primer set was used. TCRdb analysed the multiplex PCR reads with MiXCR anew, one entry per CDR3 protein. The sample shows approximately 270,000 distinct CDR3 sequences, more than 14% of them seen only once. What was sequenced was blood. These TCRs come from a woman in her forties with Graves' hyperthyroidism that later progressed to Graves' ophthalmopathy.

This clonotype was seen at least ten times. The chain links TRBV6-1 to TRBJ1-1; possible D gene TRBD1, 6 bases. Germline CDR1 and CDR2: MNHNS and SASEGT. V lost 5 bases to trimming and J lost 2 bases, with 12 bases between them. There are 14 residues in the CDR3. The CDR3 reads CASSWAGANTEAFF. The CDR3 DNA is TGTGCCAGCAGTTGGGCAGGGGCTAACACTGAAGCTTTCTTT.

This clonotype occurred many times. The chain uses TRBV12-3 or TRBV12-4 and TRBJ2-3; D gene uncertain. Trimming removed 6 bases from V and 0 bases from J, with 4 bases in between. The CDR3 is 12 residues long. CDR3 residues: CASRGSTDTQYF. CDR3 nucleotides: TGTGCCAGCAGAGGAAGCACAGATACGCAGTATTTT.

This clonotype came up a few times. This chain joins TRBV28 and TRBJ1-2, with 9 bases identical to TRBD1. Trimming cost V 4 bases and J 6 bases; bases outside gene matches: 3. The CDR3 has 13 residues. CDR1 MDHEN and CDR2 SYDVKM come from the germline V gene. The CDR3 DNA sequence: TGTGCCAGCAGTTCCGGGACAGGGAATGGCTACACCTTC. Residues: CASSSGTGNGYTF.

In its sample, this clonotype was seen many times. This chain uses TRBV5-5 with TRBJ2-1; D perhaps matches TRBD1 (6 bases). The germline CDR1 and CDR2 sequences are SGHKS and YYEKEE (reference sequence). The V and J ends lost 4 bases and 6 bases respectively, with 11 bases between them. This CDR3 spans 13 amino acids. This CDR3 reads CASSGGLGNEQFF. The CDR3 nucleotides are TGTGCCAGCAGCGGGGGCTTGGGCAATGAGCAGTTCTTC.

There are many counts of this clonotype. The V gene is TRBV4-1, the J gene TRBJ2-7, with 9 bases aligning to TRBD1. The V segment lost 8 bases and the J segment 6 bases; nucleotides outside the gene matches: 5. CDR3 length: 12 residues. Germline lookup yields CDR1 MGHRA and CDR2 YSYEKL. This chain's CDR3 is CASGTGNSEQYF. In nucleotides, the CDR3 is TGCGCCAGCGGGACAGGGAACTCCGAGCAGTACTTC.

For this clonotype: This may be a read error: a much more frequent sequence differs by one nucleotide. The V and J genes are TRBV27 and TRBJ2-7; 11 nucleotides line up with TRBD2. Germline CDR1 MNHEY, CDR2 SMNVEV (reference sequence). With 6 bases clipped from V and 2 bases from J, the junction kept 6 bases outside the gene matches. The CDR3 extends over 15 amino acids. This CDR3 is CASRSGTSGTYEQYF. In DNA, the CDR3 is TGTGCCAGCAGATCCGGGACTAGCGGTACCTACGAGCAGTACTTC.

This clonotype was found many times. The chain uses TRBV20-1 and TRBJ2-1; TRBD2 matches 10 bases. The CDR3 is 15 residues long. Germline CDR1 reads DFQATT; CDR2 reads SNEGSKA (reference sequence). V gave up 5 bases and J gave up 8 bases; unmatched junction bases: 12. This CDR3 reads CSAHPRLAGWDEQFF. CDR3 DNA: TGCAGTGCTCACCCTCGACTAGCGGGCTGGGATGAGCAGTTCTTC.

This clonotype has at least ten counts. V is TRBV28 and J is TRBJ2-1, with a possible D match to TRBD1 (5 bases). The CDR3 is made up of 14 amino acids. CDR1 and CDR2 (germline): MDHEN, SYDVKM. Trimming took off 1 base at V and 6 bases at J, with 10 bases between the two ends. The CDR3 loop is CASSLLGRFNEQFF. The CDR3, as DNA: TGTGCCAGCAGTTTATTGGGGCGTTTCAATGAGCAGTTCTTC.

This clonotype was found a few times. The rearrangement uses TRBV6-1 and TRBJ2-7, with D possibly TRBD2 on 5 matching bases. This CDR3 comprises 16 residues. V was shortened by 8 bases and J by 1 base, with 21 bases between the two germline ends. Germline V gene sequence: CDR1 MNHNS, CDR2 SASEGT. The CDR3 DNA is TGTGCCAGCGGGGAGTCCGTACGGCGGCCGTCCTACGAGCAGTACTTC. Translated, it gives CASGESVRRPSYEQYF.

This clonotype appeared many times. The rearrangement joins TRBV7-3 to TRBJ2-5, with D hard to call. CDR1 is SGHTA and CDR2 is FQGTGA in the germline V gene. Trimming removed 2 bases from V and 0 bases from J, with 19 bases in between. There are 18 residues in the CDR3. The CDR3 region is CASSLGEGPRRNQETQYF. CDR3 in DNA: TGTGCCAGCAGCTTAGGGGAAGGACCGAGAAGAAACCAAGAGACCCAGTACTTC. The full variable domain, its missing parts supplied by reference TRBV7-3 and TRBJ2-5, is GAGVSQTPSNKVTEKGKYVELRCDPISGHTALYWYRQSLGQGPEFLIYFQGTGAADDSGLPNDRFFAVRPEGSVSTLKIQRTERGDSAVYLCASSLGEGPRRNQETQYFGPGTRLLVL.

This clonotype has at least ten counts. The chain is built from TRBV11-2 and TRBJ2-7, with 8 bases lining up with TRBD2. Germline assignment: CDR1 SGHAT and CDR2 FQNNGV. J lost 4 bases, V lost 2 bases, and 7 bases had no gene match. The CDR3 is 15 residues long. The CDR3 reads CASSLTSGDIYEQYF. For the CDR3, the DNA is TGTGCCAGCAGCTTAACTAGCGGAGACATATACGAGCAGTACTTC. The full variable domain, completed using reference TRBV11-2 and TRBJ2-7, is EAGVAQSPRYKIIEKRQSVAFWCNPISGHATLYWYQQILGQGPKLLIQFQNNGVVDDSQLPKDRFSAERLKGVDSTLKIQPAKLEDSAVYLCASSLTSGDIYEQYFGPGTRLTVT.

This clonotype was detected many times. This chain links TRBV6-1 with TRBJ2-7, with 9 bases matching TRBD2. V lost 6 bases to trimming and J lost 4 bases; unmatched junction nucleotides: 7. The CDR3 is 14 residues long. Germline CDR1 reads MNHNS; CDR2 reads SASEGT. CDR3 in DNA: TGTGCCAGCAGGCGGGGGGGACAGCCTTACGAGCAGTACTTC. Translation gives CASRRGGQPYEQYF.

This clonotype was seen ten or more times. The rearrangement uses TRBV28 and TRBJ2-7, with 8 bases matching TRBD2. Germline CDR1 reads MDHEN; CDR2 reads SYDVKM. The V and J ends lost 6 bases and 3 bases, in that order; junction bases with no gene match: 10. The CDR3 is made up of 15 amino acids. The CDR3 DNA reads as TGTGCCAGCAGGGACTCTGCGGGAGGTCGCTACGAGCAGTACTTC. Translating it yields CASRDSAGGRYEQYF.

This clonotype was picked up many times. The V call is TRBV19, the J call TRBJ1-3; D gene ambiguous. The CDR3 has 14 amino acids. Trimming took 3 bases from V and 5 from J, leaving 11 bases between them. Germline V gene lookup returns CDR1 LNHDA and CDR2 SQIVND (reference sequence). The CDR3: CASSIGNRRNTIYF. The CDR3, as DNA: TGTGCCAGTAGTATCGGTAATCGAAGAAACACCATATATTTT.

This clonotype came up many times. The V call is TRBV6-1, the J call TRBJ1-1; 11 bases fit TRBD1. V lost 0 bases to trimming and J lost 10 bases; unmatched junction nucleotides: 10. Germline V gives CDR1 MNHNS, CDR2 SASEGT. CDR3 length: 16 amino acids. The CDR3 here is CASSEALRTGGKGAFF. DNA for the CDR3: TGTGCCAGCAGTGAAGCATTGAGGACAGGGGGCAAGGGAGCTTTCTTT.

This clonotype was observed at least ten times. The gene calls are TRBV18 and TRBJ2-1; 11 bases map to TRBD1. CDR1 and CDR2 (germline): KGHSH, LQKENI. CDR3 size: 15 residues. V shed 4 bases, J shed 6 bases, and the junction held 5 bases outside the gene matches. The CDR3 region is CASSRGQGAGNEQFF. CDR3 nucleotide sequence: TGTGCCAGCTCACGAGGACAGGGGGCTGGCAATGAGCAGTTCTTC.

This clonotype has at least ten counts. The rearrangement links TRBV18 to TRBJ2-7; possible D gene TRBD1, 5 bases. The V and J ends lost 3 bases and 2 bases respectively, with 11 bases between them. This CDR3 has 14 amino acids. The germline V gene encodes CDR1 KGHSH and CDR2 LQKENI. CDR3 sequence: CASSPMAQAYEQYF. The CDR3 DNA is TGTGCCAGCTCACCGATGGCACAGGCCTACGAGCAGTACTTC.

This clonotype was counted at least ten times. The chain couples TRBV20-1 to TRBJ1-3, with D possibly TRBD1 on 6 matching bases. The V and J ends lost 6 bases and 3 bases respectively, with 15 bases between them. The CDR3 runs to 14 residues. Per the germline V gene, CDR1 is DFQATT and CDR2 is SNEGSKA (reference sequence). Here the CDR3 reads CSAPTGKGGNTIYF. CDR3 in DNA: TGCAGTGCACCCACAGGGAAGGGTGGAAACACCATATATTTT.

This clonotype was observed many times. V is TRBV28 and J is TRBJ2-1, with 8 bases matching TRBD2. The CDR3 is 15 amino acids. Per the germline V gene, CDR1 is MDHEN and CDR2 is SYDVKM. Trimming cost V 8 bases and J 0 bases; bases outside gene matches: 6. The CDR3 here is CASRPGTSSYNEQFF. CDR3 coding DNA: TGTGCCAGCCGTCCCGGGACTAGCTCCTACAATGAGCAGTTCTTC.

This clonotype appeared a few times. Given a much more abundant clone one base away, this may be a read error. V gene TRBV7-3 combines with J gene TRBJ2-1, with TRBD2 identical over 8 bases. Germline trimming cut 5 bases from V and 9 bases from J; bases unmatched to any gene: 6. The CDR3 sequence is 13 residues long. Per the germline V gene, CDR1 is SGHTA and CDR2 is FQGTGA. The CDR3 coding sequence is TGTGCCAGCAGCCTAAACGCGGGGGGTGAGCAGTTCTTC. Translating it yields CASSLNAGGEQFF.

This clonotype was counted only a few times. V usage is TRBV20-1 and J usage is TRBJ2-3, with 11 bases matching TRBD2. V shed 4 bases, J shed 0 bases, and the junction held 3 bases outside the gene matches. Germline lookup yields CDR1 DFQATT and CDR2 SNEGSKA (reference sequence). CDR3 length: 15 amino acids. CDR3 sequence: CSATRTSGSTDTQYF. In DNA form, the CDR3 reads TGCAGTGCTACAAGGACTAGCGGGAGCACAGATACGCAGTATTTT.

This clonotype was detected ten times or more. The V and J genes are TRBV27 and TRBJ2-2; D is undetermined. V was shortened by 1 base and J by 5 bases, with 2 bases between the two germline ends. Germline values: CDR1 MNHEY, CDR2 SMNVEV (reference sequence). The CDR3 is 12 residues long. CDR3 in amino acids: CASSLYTGELFF. CDR3 DNA: TGTGCCAGCAGTTTATATACCGGGGAGCTGTTTTTT.

This clonotype has at least ten counts. The V gene is TRBV6-6, the J gene TRBJ2-7; 9 nucleotides agree with TRBD1. Germline loops: CDR1 MNHNY, CDR2 SVGAGI (reference sequence). This CDR3 is built from 15 residues. J was trimmed by 0 bases and V by 0 bases; bases with no gene match: 0. CDR3 in amino acids: CASSYSGQGSYEQYF. CDR3 DNA sequence: TGTGCCAGCAGTTACTCGGGACAGGGCTCCTACGAGCAGTACTTC.

Points on this clonotype: The junction does not match germline at one end; this may be a read error. This rearrangement joins TRBV2 to TRBJ2-1, with TRBD2 matching over 11 bases. Germline loops: CDR1 SNHLY, CDR2 FYNNEI. The CDR3 covers 18 residues. The DNA of the CDR3 is TGTGCCAGCAGTGGGCCTAGCGGGAGGACGAGCTCCTATAATGAGCAGTTCTTC. Amino acids: CASSGPSGRTSSYNEQFF.

The sample holds many counts of this clonotype. The chain is built from TRBV30 and TRBJ1-5; maybe TRBD1 (6 bases). The V end lost 2 bases, the J end lost 6 bases, and 11 bases lay between the germline ends. The CDR3 is 13 residues long. Germline loops: CDR1 GTSNPN, CDR2 SVGIG (reference sequence). The chain's CDR3 is CAWSWGQGQPQHF. The CDR3 DNA reads TGTGCCTGGAGTTGGGGGCAGGGTCAGCCCCAGCATTTT. Combining the CDR3 with reference TRBV30 and TRBJ1-5 gives the whole variable domain SQTIHQWPATLVQPVGSPLSLECTVEGTSNPNLYWYRQAAGRGLQLLFYSVGIGQISSEVPQNLSASRPQDRQFILSSKKLLLSDSGFYLCAWSWGQGQPQHFGDGTRLSIL.

This clonotype was seen a few times. The gene calls are TRBV20-1 and TRBJ2-3; TRBD1 is a possible D gene (5 bases). The V and J ends lost 6 bases and 5 bases respectively, with 18 bases between them. The CDR3 loop spans 14 amino acids. Germline assignment: CDR1 DFQATT and CDR2 SNEGSKA (reference sequence). The CDR3 loop reads CSASPGLVRDTQYF. CDR3 in DNA: TGCAGTGCCTCCCCAGGGTTGGTTAGAGATACGCAGTATTTT.

This clonotype occurred many times. This chain connects TRBV11-1 to TRBJ2-4; D ambiguous. Deletions cut 5 bases from V and 1 base from J, with 9 bases between. This CDR3 contains 14 residues. Germline V gene sequence: CDR1 SGHAT, CDR2 FQDESV (reference sequence). CDR3: CASSPLRAKNIQYF. CDR3 nucleotide sequence: TGTGCCAGCAGCCCCCTGAGGGCCAAAAACATTCAGTACTTC.

This clonotype was detected ten times or more. The rearrangement joins TRBV9 to TRBJ2-7, with 9 bases lining up with TRBD2. The junction had 8 bases not matched to a gene; V was cut back by 0 bases and J by 7 bases. This CDR3 is 15 amino acids long. CDR1 is SGDLS, CDR2 YYNGEE, per germline. The CDR3 reads CASSVETSGYDEQYF. CDR3 nucleotide sequence: TGTGCCAGCAGCGTAGAGACTAGCGGATATGATGAGCAGTACTTC.

The chain combines TRBV28 with TRBJ2-7; D remains ambiguous. Trimming shortened V by 3 bases and J by 8 bases, and 14 bases separated the two germline ends. Looked up from germline, CDR1 is MDHEN and CDR2 is SYDVKM. The CDR3 loop spans 13 amino acids. CDR3 sequence reads: CASSFLLTVQQYF. The CDR3 region has the DNA TGTGCCAGCAGTTTTCTCCTGACGGTCCAGCAGTACTTC.

This clonotype was picked up many times. This chain connects TRBV30 to TRBJ2-2; the match to TRBD2 covers 7 bases. In germline, CDR1 is GTSNPN, CDR2 SVGIG (reference sequence). The CDR3 extends over 13 amino acids. Germline trimming cut 5 bases from V and 5 bases from J; bases unmatched to any gene: 5. The CDR3 DNA reads as TGTGCCTGGGGCATGGGGGGGACCGGGGAGCTGTTTTTT. Translated: CAWGMGGTGELFF.

This chain links TRBV20-1 with TRBJ2-3; TRBD2 aligns across 8 bases. The CDR3 extends over 13 amino acids. CDR1 is DFQATT and CDR2 is SNEGSKA in the germline V gene (reference sequence). The V segment lost 5 bases and the J segment 4 bases; nucleotides outside the gene matches: 5. The CDR3 loop reads CSAAAGAPDTQYF. The CDR3 bases are TGCAGTGCTGCAGCGGGAGCGCCAGATACGCAGTATTTT.